This entry lists 15 T cell receptor beta chains sequenced from one sample in a study of long-term antiretroviral therapy in people with HIV. Version v3.0 of the immunoSEQ assay ran at survey level. Sequenced by immunoSEQ multiplex PCR; TCRdb stores in-frame clones only, minus some. The sample has about 50,000 clones, around 84% seen once. This sample comprised unsorted PBMCs, obtained 0.8 years after starting antiretroviral therapy. All receptors derive from a woman between 18 and 30 years old with HIV.

The rearrangement links TRBV6-5 to TRBJ2-1; the match to TRBD2 covers 8 bases. The germline gives CDR1 MNHEY, CDR2 SVGAGI. J gave up 10 bases and V 9 bases, and 14 bases lay outside the gene matches. The CDR3 length is 14 residues. Here the CDR3 DNA reads TGTGCCAGTTCCCGGGGGACTAGATATTGGGAGCAGTTCTTC. Amino acids: CASSRGTRYWEQFF.

The genes are TRBV7-3 and TRBJ2-5, with D perhaps matching TRBD1 or TRBD2 (5 bases each). In germline, CDR1 is SGHTA, CDR2 FQGTGA. The CDR3 is 14 residues long. Trimming stripped 1 base from V and 4 bases from J, with 10 bases between. The CDR3 loop reads CASSLRGPRETQYF. The CDR3 region has the DNA TGTGCCAGCAGCTTAAGGGGACCCCGAGAGACCCAGTACTTC.

The rearrangement links TRBV11-2 to TRBJ2-2, with 12 bases lining up with TRBD2. Germline V gene data show CDR1 as SGHAT and CDR2 as FQNNGV. Germline trimming cut 5 bases from V and 1 base from J; bases unmatched to any gene: 8. The CDR3 length is 18 residues. This chain's CDR3 is CASSRRRTSGKNTGELFF. The CDR3 DNA follows: TGTGCCAGCAGCCGCCGGCGGACTAGCGGGAAGAACACCGGGGAGCTGTTTTTT.

The gene calls are TRBV5-4 and TRBJ2-3; 9 nucleotides agree with TRBD1. The CDR3 loop spans 20 amino acids. V lost 4 bases and J lost 2; bases outside the gene matches: 20. Germline V lookup: CDR1 SGHNT, CDR2 YYREEE (reference sequence). The CDR3 sequence: CASSASGTGPTRTITDTQYF. For the CDR3, the DNA is TGTGCCAGCAGCGCCTCCGGGACAGGGCCGACTAGAACGATCACAGATACGCAGTATTTT.

The rearrangement links TRBV18 to TRBJ2-4; TRBD1 matches at 10 bases. The V and J ends lost 1 base and 7 bases, in that order; junction bases with no gene match: 4. CDR1 and CDR2 (germline): KGHSH, LQKENI. The CDR3 contains 15 residues. The CDR3 DNA is TGTGCCAGCTCACCACGGGACAGGGGAATGAACATTCAGTACTTC. It is translated as CASSPRDRGMNIQYF.

This clone has a single count. V gene TRBV6-6 combines with J gene TRBJ1-1; no definite D call. The CDR3 totals 15 residues. The germline V gene encodes CDR1 MNHNY and CDR2 SVGAGI (reference sequence). V dropped 0 bases and J dropped 1 base, with 9 bases sitting between them. CDR3 DNA: TGTGCCAGCAGTTACTCGAGGACGGGGAACACTGAAGCTTTCTTT. It translates to CASSYSRTGNTEAFF.

This chain links TRBV6-1 with TRBJ1-1; D is ambiguous. Trimming stripped 5 bases from V and 11 bases from J, with 18 bases between. Germline V CDR1 and CDR2: MNHNS, SASEGT. CDR3 length: 13 amino acids. The DNA for the CDR3 is TGTGCCAGCAGTCCCAGATTACCTTTGATTGCTTTCTTT. Translating gives CASSPRLPLIAFF.

V is TRBV7-2 and J is TRBJ2-3; 7 positions match TRBD1. This CDR3 region has 13 residues. CDR1 and CDR2 from the germline V gene are SGHTA and FQGNSA. The trim removed 6 bases at V and 4 bases at J, leaving 4 bases unmatched. In DNA, the CDR3 is TGTGCCAGCAGGCCAACAGGGGCAGATACGCAGTATTTT. Protein product: CASRPTGADTQYF.

The chain recombines TRBV15 with TRBJ2-5; D is perhaps TRBD1 or TRBD2 (5 bases each). This CDR3 is 13 amino acids long. Germline lookup yields CDR1 LNHNV and CDR2 YYDKDF (reference sequence). Trimming took off 7 bases at V and 8 bases at J, with 17 bases between the two ends. CDR3 coding DNA: TGTGCCACCAACGCGCAGGTGGGGGAAACCCAGTACTTC. Encoded protein: CATNAQVGETQYF.

J is TRBJ2-1 and V is TRBV28; 10 positions match TRBD2. The V gene end was trimmed by 1 base and the J gene end by 7 bases; junction bases not matched to a gene: 7. The germline V gene has CDR1 MDHEN and CDR2 SYDVKM. The CDR3 consists of 16 residues. The chain's CDR3 is CASSLSAGGPLNEQFF. CDR3 in DNA: TGTGCCAGCAGTTTATCAGCGGGAGGGCCTTTGAATGAGCAGTTCTTC.

The chain uses TRBV25-1 and TRBJ2-1, with 8 bases matching TRBD2. The V gene end was trimmed by 1 base and the J gene end by 6 bases; junction bases not matched to a gene: 8. The CDR3 covers 16 residues. Germline CDR1 MGHDK, CDR2 SYGVNS. The CDR3 DNA reads TGTGCCAGCAGTGAATCTAGGACTAGCTTCTCCAATGAGCAGTTCTTC. Amino acid sequence: CASSESRTSFSNEQFF.

The chain employs TRBV7-8 and TRBJ2-1; a possible D gene is TRBD1 (7 bases). Per the germline V gene, CDR1 is SGHVS and CDR2 is FQNEAQ. The CDR3 sequence is 14 residues long. The V and J ends lost 5 bases and 7 bases respectively, with 15 bases between them. CDR3 amino acids: CASSPRDSGNEQFF. CDR3 DNA: TGTGCCAGCAGCCCACGGGACAGCGGGAATGAGCAGTTCTTC.

This rearrangement joins TRBV7-3 to TRBJ2-1; no reliable D call. The CDR3 totals 15 residues. Germline lookup yields CDR1 SGHTA and CDR2 FQGTGA. Deletions cut 5 bases from V and 8 bases from J, with 19 bases between. CDR3 region: CASSPTGSRTDEQFF. The CDR3 DNA follows: TGTGCCAGCAGCCCAACGGGTTCTAGAACAGATGAGCAGTTCTTC. The variable domain in full, completed from reference TRBV7-3 and TRBJ2-1, reads GAGVSQTPSNKVTEKGKYVELRCDPISGHTALYWYRQSLGQGPEFLIYFQGTGAADDSGLPNDRFFAVRPEGSVSTLKIQRTERGDSAVYLCASSPTGSRTDEQFFGPGTRLTVL.

This clone was counted only a few times. The V gene is TRBV7-6, the J gene TRBJ2-1, with 12 bases that match TRBD2. Trimming cost V 4 bases and J 3 bases; bases outside gene matches: 10. The CDR3 runs 18 residues. Germline V gives CDR1 SGHVS, CDR2 FNYEAQ. The CDR3 reads CASSYRLAGVQIYNEQFF. In DNA, the CDR3 is TGTGCCAGCAGCTATAGACTAGCGGGAGTACAAATCTACAATGAGCAGTTCTTC.

The chain couples TRBV10-2 to TRBJ1-2; D is possibly TRBD1 (6 bases). The CDR3 sequence is 13 residues long. The germline V gene encodes CDR1 WSHSY and CDR2 SAAADI. Trimming pared 9 bases from V and 4 bases from J, leaving 15 bases between. The CDR3 sequence: CASTDRLGYGYTF. CDR3 coding DNA: TGCGCCAGTACTGACAGGCTGGGCTATGGCTACACCTTC.